This T cell receptor (beta chain) was sequenced during a study of blood T cell repertoires in COVID-19. Study-wide background: Italy, Spain and the United States were the sources of the convalescent and acute COVID-19 samples. PBMCs, B-cell-depleted T cells, or T cells were the source of the cDNA or gDNA that made up the material.

The CDR3 sequence is 16 residues long. CDR1 MNHEY and CDR2 SVGEGT come from the germline V gene. The V gene lost 2 bases and the J gene lost 0 bases, with 12 bases spanning the gap. In the source study's methods: By means of reference gene primer amplification, nucleated cell counts were estimated. Profiling relied on immunoSEQ multiplex PCR, and the TCRdb table lists in-frame clones only, not all of them. The V and J calls and clone size come from that table; D and trimming were worked out from the DNA. Of just under 350,000 clones listed, about 93% are singletons. The receptor was isolated from a woman under 30 who had recovered from COVID-19. Sequenced sample: peripheral blood. The gene calls are TRBV6-2 or TRBV6-3 and TRBJ2-3; weak D call: TRBD1 (5 bases). CDR3 sequence: CASSYGAWSSTDTQYF. CDR3 DNA sequence: TGTGCCAGCAGTTACGGGGCTTGGTCTAGCACAGATACGCAGTATTTT.